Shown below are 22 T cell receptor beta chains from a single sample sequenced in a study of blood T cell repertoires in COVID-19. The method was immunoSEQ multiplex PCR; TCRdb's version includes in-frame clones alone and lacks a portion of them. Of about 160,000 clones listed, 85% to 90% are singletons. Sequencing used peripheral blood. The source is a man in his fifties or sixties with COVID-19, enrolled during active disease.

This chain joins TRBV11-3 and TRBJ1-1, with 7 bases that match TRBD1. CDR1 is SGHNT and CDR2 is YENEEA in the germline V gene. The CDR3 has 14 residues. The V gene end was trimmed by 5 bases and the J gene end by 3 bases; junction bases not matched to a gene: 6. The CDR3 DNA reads TGTGCCAGCAGCCCGGCAACAGGGGACACTGAAGCTTTCTTT. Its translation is CASSPATGDTEAFF.

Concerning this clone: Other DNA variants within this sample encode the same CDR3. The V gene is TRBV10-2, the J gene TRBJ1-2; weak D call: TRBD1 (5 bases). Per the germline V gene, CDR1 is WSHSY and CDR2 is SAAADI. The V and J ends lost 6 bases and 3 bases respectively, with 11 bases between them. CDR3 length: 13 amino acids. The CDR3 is CASSEGRDYGYTF. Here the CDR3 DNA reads TGCGCCAGCAGCGAGGGGCGCGACTATGGCTACACCTTC.

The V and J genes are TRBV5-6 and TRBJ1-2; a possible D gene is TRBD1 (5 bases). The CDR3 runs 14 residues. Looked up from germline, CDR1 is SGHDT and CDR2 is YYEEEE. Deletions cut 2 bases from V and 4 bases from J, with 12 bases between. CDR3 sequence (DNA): TGTGCCAGCAGCTTAGGAGGGGTGGGCTATGGCTACACCTTC. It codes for CASSLGGVGYGYTF.

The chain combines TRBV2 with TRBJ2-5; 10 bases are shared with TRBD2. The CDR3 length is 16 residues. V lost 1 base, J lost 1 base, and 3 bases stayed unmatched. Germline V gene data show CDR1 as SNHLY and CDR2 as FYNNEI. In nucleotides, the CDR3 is TGTGCCAGCAGTGAAGGCGCTAGCGGGGGCCAAGAGACCCAGTACTTC. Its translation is CASSEGASGGQETQYF.

This CDR3 reads CASSEGQGVFGYGYTF. The CDR3 DNA reads as TGTGCCAGCAGCGAAGGACAGGGGGTTTTTGGCTATGGCTACACCTTC. The chain uses TRBV9 and TRBJ1-2; TRBD1 matches 10 bases. Germline V gene lookup returns CDR1 SGDLS and CDR2 YYNGEE. V lost 3 bases and J lost 4; bases outside the gene matches: 9. The CDR3 covers 16 residues.

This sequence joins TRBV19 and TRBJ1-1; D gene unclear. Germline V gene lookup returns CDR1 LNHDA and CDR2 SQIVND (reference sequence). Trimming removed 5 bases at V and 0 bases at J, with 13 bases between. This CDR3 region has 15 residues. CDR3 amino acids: CASSPRRTMNTEAFF. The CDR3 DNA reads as TGTGCCAGTAGTCCCCGGAGAACCATGAACACTGAAGCTTTCTTT.

As DNA, the CDR3 is TGTGCCAGCAGTAAAGCGGGGGACTCCTACAATGAGCAGTTCTTC. Amino acid sequence: CASSKAGDSYNEQFF. The V call is TRBV6-2 or TRBV6-3, the J call TRBJ2-1, with 8 nucleotides matching TRBD2. V was pared by 5 bases and J by 0 bases, with 3 bases of the junction left unmatched. The CDR3 has 15 residues. CDR1 is MNHEY, CDR2 SVGEGT, per germline.

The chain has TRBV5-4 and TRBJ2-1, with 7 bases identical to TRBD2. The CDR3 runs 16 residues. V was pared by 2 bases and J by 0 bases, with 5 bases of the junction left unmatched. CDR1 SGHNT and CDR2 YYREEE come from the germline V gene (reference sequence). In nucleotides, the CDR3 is TGTGCCAGCAGCTTTGGGGGGGGTAGCTCCTACAATGAGCAGTTCTTC. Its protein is CASSFGGGSSYNEQFF.

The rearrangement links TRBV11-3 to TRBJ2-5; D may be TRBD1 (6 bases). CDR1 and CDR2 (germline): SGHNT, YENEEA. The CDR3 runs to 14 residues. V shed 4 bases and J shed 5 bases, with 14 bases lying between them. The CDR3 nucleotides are TGTGCCAGCAGCTCCGCTACAGGGTATGAGACCCAGTACTTC. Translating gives CASSSATGYETQYF.

CDR3 sequence (DNA): TGTGCCAGCAGCTTAGCCACAGGGGGAAGTTTAGGGCCCCAGCATTTT. Translating it yields CASSLATGGSLGPQHF. The chain uses TRBV7-6 and TRBJ1-5; 8 bases are a match to TRBD1. The CDR3 loop spans 16 amino acids. Trimming removed 0 bases from V and 9 bases from J; junction bases left unmatched: 10. The germline V gene encodes CDR1 SGHVS and CDR2 FNYEAQ.

The CDR3 bases are TGCGCCAGCAGCCGCGGCCGGGACAGGGTTATGGGGGGCTACACCTTC. This gives the protein CASSRGRDRVMGGYTF. V usage is TRBV4-1 and J usage is TRBJ1-2; 9 positions match TRBD1. The CDR3 totals 16 residues. V dropped 4 bases and J dropped 8; count of bases not matched to a gene: 14. Germline V gene lookup returns CDR1 MGHRA and CDR2 YSYEKL.

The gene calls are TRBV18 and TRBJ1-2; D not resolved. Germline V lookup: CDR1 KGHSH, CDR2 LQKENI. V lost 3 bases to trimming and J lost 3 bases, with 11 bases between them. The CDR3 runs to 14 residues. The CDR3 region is CASSPAGNHYGYTF. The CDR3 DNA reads TGTGCCAGCTCACCGGCAGGTAATCACTATGGCTACACCTTC.

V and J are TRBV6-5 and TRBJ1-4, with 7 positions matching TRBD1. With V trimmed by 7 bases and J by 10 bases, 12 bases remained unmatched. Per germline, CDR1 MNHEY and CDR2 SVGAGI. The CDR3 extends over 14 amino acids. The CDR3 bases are TGTGCCAGCAAAGGGGGACAGATAGTCTCAAAACTGTTTTTT. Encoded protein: CASKGGQIVSKLFF.

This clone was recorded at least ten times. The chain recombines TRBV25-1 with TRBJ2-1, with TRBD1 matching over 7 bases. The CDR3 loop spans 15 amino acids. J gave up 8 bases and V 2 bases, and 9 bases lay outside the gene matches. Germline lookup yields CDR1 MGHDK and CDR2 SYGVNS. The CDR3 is CASSELDRESYEQFF. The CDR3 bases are TGTGCCAGCAGTGAACTAGACAGGGAATCTTATGAGCAGTTCTTC.

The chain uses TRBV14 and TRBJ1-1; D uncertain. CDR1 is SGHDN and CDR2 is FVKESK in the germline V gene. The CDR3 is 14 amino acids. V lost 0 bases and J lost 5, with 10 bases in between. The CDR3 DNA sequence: TGTGCCAGCAGCCAAGATCGTGCGTTTACTGAAGCTTTCTTT. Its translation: CASSQDRAFTEAFF.

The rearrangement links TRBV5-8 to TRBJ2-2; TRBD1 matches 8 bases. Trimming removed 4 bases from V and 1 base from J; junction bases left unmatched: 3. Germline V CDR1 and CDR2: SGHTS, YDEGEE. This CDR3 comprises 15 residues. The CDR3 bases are TGTGCCAGCAGCACGGGACAGGTGAACACCGGGGAGCTGTTTTTT. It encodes CASSTGQVNTGELFF. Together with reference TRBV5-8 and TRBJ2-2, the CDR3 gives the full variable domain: EAGVTQSPTHLIKTRGQQATLRCSPISGHTSVYWYQQALGLGLQFLLWYDEGEERNRGNFPPRFSGRQFPNYSSELNVNALELEDSALYLCASSTGQVNTGELFFGEGSRLTVL.

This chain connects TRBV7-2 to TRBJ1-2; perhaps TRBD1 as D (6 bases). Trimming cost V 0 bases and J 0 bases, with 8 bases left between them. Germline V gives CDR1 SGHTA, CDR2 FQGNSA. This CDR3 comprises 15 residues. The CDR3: CASSLAQGSNYGYTF. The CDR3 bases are TGTGCCAGCAGCTTAGCGCAGGGGTCTAACTATGGCTACACCTTC.

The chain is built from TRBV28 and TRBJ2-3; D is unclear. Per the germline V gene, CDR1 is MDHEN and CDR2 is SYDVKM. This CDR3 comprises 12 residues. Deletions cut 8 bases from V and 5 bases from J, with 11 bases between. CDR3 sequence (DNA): TGTGCCAGCGGAGCCCTTGGAGATACGCAGTATTTT. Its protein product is CASGALGDTQYF.

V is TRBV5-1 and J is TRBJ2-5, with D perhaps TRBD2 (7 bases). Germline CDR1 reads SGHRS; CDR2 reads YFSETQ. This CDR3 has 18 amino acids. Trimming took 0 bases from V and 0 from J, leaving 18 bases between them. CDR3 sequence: CASSLAGAGAGYQETQYF. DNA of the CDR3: TGCGCCAGCAGCTTGGCCGGGGCGGGGGCTGGGTACCAAGAGACCCAGTACTTC. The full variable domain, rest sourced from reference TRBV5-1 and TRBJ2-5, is KAGVTQTPRYLIKTRGQQVTLSCSPISGHRSVSWYQQTPGQGLQFLFEYFSETQRNKGNFPGRFSGRQFSNSRSEMNVSTLELGDSALYLCASSLAGAGAGYQETQYFGPGTRLLVL.

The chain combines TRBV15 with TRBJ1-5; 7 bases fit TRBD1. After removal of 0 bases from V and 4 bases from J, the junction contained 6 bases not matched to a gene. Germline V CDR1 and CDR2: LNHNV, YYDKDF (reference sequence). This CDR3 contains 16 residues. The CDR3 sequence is CATSRDRQGYNQPQHF. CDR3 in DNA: TGTGCCACCAGCAGAGATAGACAGGGTTATAATCAGCCCCAGCATTTT.

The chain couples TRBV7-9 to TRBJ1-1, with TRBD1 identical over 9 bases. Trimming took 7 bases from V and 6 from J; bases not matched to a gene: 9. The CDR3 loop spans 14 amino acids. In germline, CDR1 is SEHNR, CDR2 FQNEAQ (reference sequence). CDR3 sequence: CASTLTGQGSEAFF. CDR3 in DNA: TGTGCCAGCACATTGACGGGACAGGGCTCTGAAGCTTTCTTT. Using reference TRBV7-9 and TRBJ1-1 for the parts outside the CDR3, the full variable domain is DTGVSQNPRHKITKRGQNVTFRCDPISEHNRLYWYRQTLGQGPEFLTYFQNEAQLEKSRLLSDRFSAERPKGSFSTLEIQRTEQGDSAMYLCASTLTGQGSEAFFGQGTRLTVV.

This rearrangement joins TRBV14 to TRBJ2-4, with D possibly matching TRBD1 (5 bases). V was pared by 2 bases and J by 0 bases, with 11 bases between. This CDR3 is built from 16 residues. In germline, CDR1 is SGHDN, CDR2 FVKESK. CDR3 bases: TGTGCCAGCAGCCAAACAGGACGTTCAGCCAAAAACATTCAGTACTTC. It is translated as CASSQTGRSAKNIQYF.